The 15 T cell receptor beta chains presented below share a single source sample, sequenced in a study of blood T cell repertoires in COVID-19. The assay was immunoSEQ multiplex PCR, and TCRdb's table has in-frame clones only and misses some. The sample lists 180,000 or so clones, around 80% occurring once. Sequencing was performed on PBMCs or T cells enriched from blood (not recorded which). These receptors were taken from a woman aged 55-69 years who had recovered from COVID-19.

The genes are TRBV5-1 and TRBJ2-7; D unclear. CDR3 length: 13 residues. The germline CDR1 and CDR2 sequences are SGHRS and YFSETQ. Trimming cost V 6 bases and J 1 base, with 11 bases left between them. The CDR3 DNA follows: TGCGCCAGCACGGCCGACAATTCCTACGAGCAGTACTTC. It is translated as CASTADNSYEQYF.

This clone was counted a single time. The rearrangement links TRBV5-1 to TRBJ2-1, with D possibly being TRBD2 (5 bases). The CDR3 loop spans 13 amino acids. With 0 bases removed from V and 9 bases from J, the gap between germline ends came to 10 bases. Germline V lookup: CDR1 SGHRS, CDR2 YFSETQ. CDR3: CASSLGGRPEQFF. The CDR3, as DNA: TGCGCCAGCAGCTTGGGAGGGAGACCTGAGCAGTTCTTC.

The rearrangement uses TRBV4-2 and TRBJ2-1, with 7 bases matching TRBD2. This CDR3 contains 14 residues. Germline CDR1 LGHNA, CDR2 YNFKEQ. Trimming removed 3 bases from V and 5 bases from J; junction bases left unmatched: 4. CDR3 loop: CASSQGGGHNEQFF. The CDR3, as DNA: TGTGCCAGCAGCCAGGGGGGGGGACACAATGAGCAGTTCTTC.

V usage is TRBV7-9 and J usage is TRBJ1-4; TRBD1 is a possible D gene (5 bases). The CDR3 covers 14 residues. CDR1 is SEHNR, CDR2 FQNEAQ, per germline (reference sequence). The germline V and J ends were trimmed by 5 bases and 3 bases, with 10 bases remaining between them. CDR3 nucleotides: TGTGCCAGCAGCGTCCAGGGTTCTAATGAAAAACTGTTTTTT. This gives the protein CASSVQGSNEKLFF.

The CDR3 DNA reads TGTGCCAGTAACTTTTTAGAGGGTGGGGCCAACGTCCTGACTTTC. Protein sequence: CASNFLEGGANVLTF. J is TRBJ2-6 and V is TRBV19; perhaps TRBD2 as D (5 bases). CDR1 LNHDA and CDR2 SQIVND come from the germline V gene (reference sequence). Trimming took off 7 bases at V and 3 bases at J, with 13 bases between the two ends. This CDR3 has 15 amino acids. The full variable domain, rest sourced from reference TRBV19 and TRBJ2-6, is DGGITQSPKYLFRKEGQNVTLSCEQNLNHDAMYWYRQDPGQGLRLIYYSQIVNDFQKGDIAEGYSVSREKKESFPLTVTSAQKNPTAFYLCASNFLEGGANVLTFGAGSRLTVL.

The chain uses TRBV20-1 and TRBJ2-7; D is ambiguous. CDR3 length: 11 amino acids. Trimming took 3 bases from V and 2 from J, leaving 5 bases between them. The germline gives CDR1 DFQATT, CDR2 SNEGSKA (reference sequence). The CDR3 region has the DNA TGCAGTGCTAGTGATACCTACGAGCAGTACTTC. This gives the protein CSASDTYEQYF.

This CDR3 is CASRPRQQGNEKLFF. The CDR3 DNA sequence: TGTGCCAGCCGGCCGCGACAACAGGGTAATGAAAAACTGTTTTTT. The gene calls are TRBV6-5 and TRBJ1-4; a weak D match, TRBD1 (6 bases). In germline, CDR1 is MNHEY, CDR2 SVGAGI. V lost 8 bases to trimming and J lost 4 bases, with 17 bases between them. The CDR3 loop spans 15 amino acids.

Only one count was recorded for this clone. The chain is built from TRBV4-2 and TRBJ1-1; D is ambiguous. The germline V gene has CDR1 LGHNA and CDR2 YNFKEQ. Between the trimmed V and J ends, which lost 0 bases and 1 base, there was a span of 6 bases. CDR3 length: 14 residues. CDR3: CASSQDISNTEAFF. DNA of the CDR3: TGTGCCAGCAGCCAAGATATATCGAACACTGAAGCTTTCTTT.

The chain is built from TRBV13 and TRBJ1-6, with D perhaps TRBD1 (6 bases). V dropped 3 bases and J dropped 6 bases, with 9 bases sitting between them. The CDR3 sequence is 14 residues long. The germline V gene has CDR1 PRHDT and CDR2 FYEKMQ (reference sequence). Here the CDR3 DNA reads TGTGCCAGCAGCTTCGGACAGCTTAATTCACCCCTCCACTTT. It is translated as CASSFGQLNSPLHF.

The rearrangement uses TRBV28 and TRBJ2-3; D is perhaps TRBD2 (6 bases). CDR3 length equals 15 residues. Germline V CDR1 and CDR2: MDHEN, SYDVKM. Trimming removed 7 bases from V and 1 base from J, with 15 bases in between. CDR3 in DNA: TGTGCCAGCACCCATGGGGGGAGCGGCACAGATACGCAGTATTTT. Translating gives CASTHGGSGTDTQYF.

V usage is TRBV18 and J usage is TRBJ1-4, with a tentative D call TRBD1 (5 bases). Between the trimmed V and J ends, which lost 8 bases and 5 bases, there was a span of 15 bases. Looked up from germline, CDR1 is KGHSH and CDR2 is LQKENI. This CDR3 region has 14 residues. The CDR3 here is CASTQNGGNEKLFF. The CDR3 bases are TGTGCCAGCACCCAGAACGGGGGGAATGAAAAACTGTTTTTT.

This clone was found once. V and J are TRBV6-2 or TRBV6-3 and TRBJ2-5; no clear D gene. CDR3 length equals 14 residues. Trimming removed 5 bases from V and 7 bases from J, with 17 bases in between. Germline V gene lookup returns CDR1 MNHEY and CDR2 SVGEGT. In nucleotides, the CDR3 is TGTGCCAGCAGTACCACTCCGGTTGAGTGGACCCAGTACTTC. Encoded protein: CASSTTPVEWTQYF.

The chain recombines TRBV20-1 with TRBJ1-5; D call uncertain. The germline CDR1 and CDR2 sequences are DFQATT and SNEGSKA (reference sequence). Trimming removed 3 bases at V and 5 bases at J, with 11 bases between. The CDR3 runs to 13 residues. Here the CDR3 reads CSASQSGDQPQHF. The CDR3 bases are TGCAGTGCTAGTCAGTCGGGTGATCAGCCCCAGCATTTT.

The chain has TRBV29-1 and TRBJ2-3; 14 bases are shared with TRBD2. The CDR3 is 15 amino acids. Trimming removed 5 bases from V and 6 bases from J; junction bases left unmatched: 7. Germline assignment: CDR1 SQVTM and CDR2 ANQGSEA. The CDR3, as DNA: TGCAGCGTTCACGGACTAGCGGGAGGTGCGGATACGCAGTATTTT. It codes for CSVHGLAGGADTQYF.

In this sample, this clone turned up once. Within the sample, other DNA sequences also encode this same CDR3. The gene calls are TRBV7-2 and TRBJ2-3; D not resolved. This CDR3 spans 12 amino acids. CDR1 and CDR2 from the germline V gene are SGHTA and FQGNSA. Trimming shortened V by 6 bases and J by 4 bases, and 8 bases separated the two germline ends. CDR3 in DNA: TGTGCCAGCAGTCTCAGTGCAGATACGCAGTATTTT. The encoded protein is CASSLSADTQYF.